This TCR beta chain was captured in a study of shared clonotypes between healthy human individuals. This clone was counted a single time. The J segment lost 0 bases and the V segment lost 8 bases, leaving 11 bases of the junction unmatched. The CDR3 contains 16 residues. CDR1 and CDR2 (germline): SGHTA, FQGNSA. The protocol was immunoSEQ multiplex PCR, while the TCRdb copy is restricted to in-frame clones and leaves out a portion. The table lists 600,000 or so clones, approximately 95% of them singletons. Positively selected for CCR7, the CD45RO-negative cells used as naive CD8 cells excluded terminally differentiated effector memory CD45RA+ cells.

This receptor was identified in a woman aged 25 to 45 in good health. The chain uses TRBV7-2 and TRBJ2-3; TRBD2 aligns across 7 bases. The specimen was naive CD8+ T cells sorted from blood. The CDR3: CASGQQRGYSTDTQYF. The DNA of the CDR3 is TGTGCCAGCGGTCAACAGCGGGGCTATAGCACAGATACGCAGTATTTT.